This is a list of T cell receptor beta chains from one sample in a study of blood T cell repertoires in COVID-19. The method was immunoSEQ multiplex PCR; TCRdb's version includes in-frame clones alone and lacks a portion of them. This table has 140,000 or so clones, 85% appearing once. The sample was PBMCs or T cells enriched from blood (not recorded which). Receptor source: a woman aged 40 to 50 who had recovered from COVID-19. Both conserved end residues are part of each CDR3. The D gene is left open where the match is weak. Clone size is given for some rows only: seen once, a few or many times, or a class if the clone is expanded.

TRBJ2-1	-	-	TRBV30	TGTGCCTCGACGACTCTCTCCTCCTACAATGAGCAGTTCTTC	CASTTLSSYNEQFF
TRBJ2-6	-	-	TRBV11-2	TGTGCCAGCAGCTTAGATCGGTCTGGGGCCAACGTCCTGACTTTC	CASSLDRSGANVLTF
TRBJ1-3	-	-	TRBV5-1	TGCGCCAGCAGCTGGCATCAGGGTCCAGGAAACACCATATATTTT	CASSWHQGPGNTIYF
TRBJ1-1	-	-	TRBV3-1/TRBV3-2	TGTGCCAGCAGCCAAGGGGGCCCTCAAGCTTTCTTT	CASSQGGPQAFF
TRBJ1-2	-	-	TRBV6-4	TGTGCCATTTCTAAGCATGGCTACACCTTC	CAISKHGYTF
TRBJ2-5	TRBD1	-	TRBV6-5	TGTGCCAGCAGTTACTGGGGACAGGGAGGCGAGACCCAGTACTTC	CASSYWGQGGETQYF
TRBJ1-2	-	-	TRBV29-1	TGCAGCGGCACCGGCGACGGGGGCTACACCTTC	CSGTGDGGYTF
TRBJ1-2	TRBD1	-	TRBV4-2	TGTGCCAGCAGCCAAGACTCTATTGAGGGGGCGAGTGGCTACACCTTC	CASSQDSIEGASGYTF
TRBJ1-2	TRBD1	few	TRBV6-5	TGTGCCAGCAGTCTAGGACAGGAGAGTAGTGGCTACACCTTC	CASSLGQESSGYTF
TRBJ1-2	TRBD1	-	TRBV15	TGTGCCACCAGCAGAGGACAGGGGGCAGACTATGGCTACACCTTC	CATSRGQGADYGYTF
TRBJ2-1	-	-	TRBV19	TGTGCCAGTACCTCCGGAGGGTCTTATTACAATGAGCAGTTCTTC	CASTSGGSYYNEQFF
TRBJ1-2	-	-	TRBV30	TGTGCCTGGAGTGTCGGTGTCGGGGGGCACTATGGCTACACCTTC	CAWSVGVGGHYGYTF
TRBJ1-2	-	-	TRBV2	TGTGCCAGCAGTGAAAGGAGCGGGGGGCGATCCGGCTACACCTTC	CASSERSGGRSGYTF
TRBJ2-3	TRBD2	-	TRBV7-8	TGTGCCAGCAGCTTAGCCCCAGCGGGGGGGTTCCCAGATACGCAGTATTTT	CASSLAPAGGFPDTQYF
TRBJ2-1	TRBD2	-	TRBV29-1	TGCAGCGTTGTTGGGATTTCGGGCGGGAGGAGGAGCTCCTACAATGAGCAGTTCTTC	CSVVGISGGRRSSYNEQFF
TRBJ2-5	-	-	TRBV13	TGTGCCAGCAGCTCCCGGACTGAGGAGACCCAGTACTTC	CASSSRTEETQYF
TRBJ2-5	-	-	TRBV3-1/TRBV3-2	TGTGCCAGCAGCCAAGTGTTAATGTCCGGGAGTGGGGAAGAGACCCAGTACTTC	CASSQVLMSGSGEETQYF
TRBJ1-2	-	-	TRBV9	TGTGCCAGCAGCGTAGAACCGCAGGGAAGGAACTATGGCTACACCTTC	CASSVEPQGRNYGYTF
TRBJ2-2	TRBD2	-	TRBV6-1	TGTGCCAGCAGTGAAGGGAAGGGACTAGCGGTGTCACTCCGGAACACCGGGGAGCTGTTTTTT	CASSEGKGLAVSLRNTGELFF
TRBJ2-2	-	few	TRBV2	TGTGCCAGCAGTGAAGGCCTAGCAGACACCGGGGAGCTGTTTTTT	CASSEGLADTGELFF
TRBJ2-1	-	-	TRBV4-1	TGCGCCAGCAGCCAGGAGAGCTCCTACAATGAGCAGTTCTTC	CASSQESSYNEQFF
TRBJ1-1	-	-	TRBV9	TGTGCCAGCAGCAGTAGGCCAGGAAAACTAGGAGCTTTCTTT	CASSSRPGKLGAFF
TRBJ2-3	-	-	TRBV14	TGTGCCAGCAGCCAAGTACGGTCTGGCGGGCAGTATTTT	CASSQVRSGGQYF
TRBJ2-3	-	-	TRBV23-1	TGCGCCAGCGGAGGGACCGGGGTCTGGCGGCACTCGCGGGATACGCAGTATTTT	CASGGTGVWRHSRDTQYF
TRBJ1-4	TRBD1	-	TRBV6-5	TGTGCCAGCAGTTACCAGGGGGGCGGAGAAAAACTGTTTTTT	CASSYQGGGEKLFF
TRBJ2-3	TRBD2	-	TRBV18	TGTGCCAGCTCACCACGGGAGGGGAGCACAGATACGCAGTATTTT	CASSPREGSTDTQYF
TRBJ1-5	-	-	TRBV12-3/TRBV12-4	TGTGCCAGCAGTCGGGGGAGCAATCAGCCCCAGCATTTT	CASSRGSNQPQHF
TRBJ1-4	-	-	TRBV12-3/TRBV12-4	TGTGCCAGCAGTTTTTCCGGGAGTGAAAAACTGTTTTTT	CASSFSGSEKLFF
TRBJ1-4	-	-	TRBV9	TGTGCCAGCAGCGTAGAAGGAGGCAGGGGCAATGAAAAACTGTTTTTT	CASSVEGGRGNEKLFF
TRBJ1-1	TRBD1	-	TRBV3-1/TRBV3-2	TGTGCCAGCAGCCAGGGACAGAGGAACACTGAAGCTTTCTTT	CASSQGQRNTEAFF
TRBJ2-2	TRBD1	-	TRBV27	TGTGCCAGTCGTGACCCGGGGGGACAGGGCCCTTTCTTAAACACCGGGGAGCTGTTTTTT	CASRDPGGQGPFLNTGELFF
TRBJ2-3	TRBD2	-	TRBV9	TGTGCCAGCAGCGTAGGGACTAGCGGGGGTGGAGATACGCAGTATTTT	CASSVGTSGGGDTQYF
TRBJ2-1	-	-	TRBV3-1/TRBV3-2	TGTGCCAGCAGCCAAGGGTTAGCCTACAATGAGCAGTTCTTC	CASSQGLAYNEQFF
TRBJ2-7	-	-	TRBV5-4	TGTGCCAGCAGCTTGGGAGTAATTAGTAACGAGCAGTACTTC	CASSLGVISNEQYF
TRBJ2-5	TRBD2	-	TRBV4-1	TGCGCCAGCAGCCCTGGACTAGCGGGGGGCGGAGAGACCCAGTACTTC	CASSPGLAGGGETQYF